This T cell receptor beta chain was sequenced during a study of blood T cell repertoires in COVID-19. Looking at the study overall: The United States, Italy and Spain supplied acute and convalescent COVID-19 samples. T cells, B-cell-depleted T cells, or PBMCs provided the cDNA or gDNA that served as material.

Study processing details: Reference gene primer amplification yielded estimated nucleated cell counts. Sequenced by immunoSEQ multiplex PCR; TCRdb stores in-frame clones only, minus some. The V and J calls and clone size were taken over from that table, and D and trimming were inferred from the DNA. This sample has 50,000 to 65,000 clones; nearly 90% occur once, and the top ten carry roughly 5.3%. The V segment lost 5 bases and the J segment 1 base; nucleotides outside the gene matches: 12. The CDR3 totals 18 residues. CDR1 is SGHAT and CDR2 is FQNNGV in the germline V gene. This receptor was identified in a man between 60 and 75 years old with active COVID-19. Sequencing used peripheral blood. This chain links TRBV11-2 with TRBJ2-3; TRBD1 aligns across 10 bases. The CDR3 region is CASSPEGYGTGGTDTQYF. Written as DNA, the CDR3 is TGTGCCAGCAGCCCCGAAGGGTACGGGACAGGGGGCACAGATACGCAGTATTTT. Looking up the rest from reference TRBV11-2 and TRBJ2-3 gives the full variable domain: EAGVAQSPRYKIIEKRQSVAFWCNPISGHATLYWYQQILGQGPKLLIQFQNNGVVDDSQLPKDRFSAERLKGVDSTLKIQPAKLEDSAVYLCASSPEGYGTGGTDTQYFGPGTRLTVL.